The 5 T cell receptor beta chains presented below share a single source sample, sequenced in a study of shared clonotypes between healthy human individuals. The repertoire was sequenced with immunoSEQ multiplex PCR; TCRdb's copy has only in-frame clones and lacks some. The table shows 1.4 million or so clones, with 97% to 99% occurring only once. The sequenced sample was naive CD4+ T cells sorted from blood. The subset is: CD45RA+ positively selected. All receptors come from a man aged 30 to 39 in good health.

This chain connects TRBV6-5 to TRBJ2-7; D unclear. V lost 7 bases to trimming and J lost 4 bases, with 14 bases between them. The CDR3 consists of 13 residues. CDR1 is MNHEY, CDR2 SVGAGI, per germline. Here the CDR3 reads CASTQGLTYEQYF. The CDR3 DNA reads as TGTGCCAGCACTCAAGGCCTGACATACGAGCAGTACTTC.

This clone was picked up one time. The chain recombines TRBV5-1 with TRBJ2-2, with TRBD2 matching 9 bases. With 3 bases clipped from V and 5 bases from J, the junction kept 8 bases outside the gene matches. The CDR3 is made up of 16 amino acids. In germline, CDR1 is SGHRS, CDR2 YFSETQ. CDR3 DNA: TGCGCCAGCAGCTACCCCCCTAGCGGGAATACCGGGGAGCTGTTTTTT. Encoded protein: CASSYPPSGNTGELFF.

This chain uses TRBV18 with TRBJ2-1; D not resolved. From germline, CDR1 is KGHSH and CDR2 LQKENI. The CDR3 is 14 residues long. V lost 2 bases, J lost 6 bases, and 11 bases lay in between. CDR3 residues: CASSPDTLINEQFF. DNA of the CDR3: TGTGCCAGCTCACCAGACACCTTAATCAATGAGCAGTTCTTC.

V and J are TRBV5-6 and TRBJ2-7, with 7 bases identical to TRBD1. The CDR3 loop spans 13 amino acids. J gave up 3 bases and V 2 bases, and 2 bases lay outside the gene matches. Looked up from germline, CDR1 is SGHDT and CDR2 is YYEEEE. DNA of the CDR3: TGTGCCAGCAGCTTTCCAGGGGGCTACGAGCAGTACTTC. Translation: CASSFPGGYEQYF. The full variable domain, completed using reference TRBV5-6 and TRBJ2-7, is DAGVTQSPTHLIKTRGQQVTLRCSPKSGHDTVSWYQQALGQGPQFIFQYYEEEERQRGNFPDRFSGHQFPNYSSELNVNALLLGDSALYLCASSFPGGYEQYFGPGTRLTVT.

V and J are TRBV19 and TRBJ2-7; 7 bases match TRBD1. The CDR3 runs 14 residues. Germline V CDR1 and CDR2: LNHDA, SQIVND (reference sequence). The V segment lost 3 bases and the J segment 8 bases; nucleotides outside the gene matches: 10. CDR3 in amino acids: CASSISDRRGKQYF. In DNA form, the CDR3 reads TGTGCCAGTAGTATTTCGGACAGGCGCGGTAAGCAGTACTTC.